This TCR beta chain derives from a study of blood T cell repertoires in COVID-19 (dated by TCRdb to the early 2020s). About the study as a whole: The collaborator samples originated in the United States, Italy and Spain and spanned the acute and convalescent phases of COVID-19. The material from the prospective study consisted of cDNA or gDNA derived from T cells, B-cell-depleted T cells, or PBMCs. The dataset comprised deeply sampled blood TCRbeta repertoires from subjects exposed to, actively infected with, or recovered from COVID-19. A freely available public database, intended as a resource for researchers studying the immune response to SARS-CoV-2, is where the repertoires were released. Samples came from the ongoing ImmuneRACE study (first 160 participants) plus 1,254 subjects from 6 global collaborators. Nearly every sample came with metadata listing a de-identified subject ID, COVID-19 status, age in years and sex. Where HLA class I and class II types were available, the types were taken from metadata supplied by the sample provider, not from assay-based typing. The full study reports these points: The amount of clinical and demographic metadata varied by source and participant and was provided uncurated.

TCRbeta CDR3 regions were amplified from genomic DNA using the immunoSEQ Assay, a bias-controlled multiplex PCR. On the study's bioinformatics: Within the assay, amplification of reference gene primers was used to estimate how many nucleated cells each sample contained. To quantify the absolute abundance of each unique TCRbeta CDR3 rearrangement, sequence reads were collapsed and filtered. For each sample, productive Simpson clonality was calculated by taking the square root of Simpson's diversity index across productive rearrangements. Imported from immuneACCESS, the table was reduced by TCRdb to in-frame sequences with V and J called. These copies leave out some clones; in studies compared against another copy, an unresolved V gene accounts for under half, and the cause of the remainder is not known. The V and J calls and the clone size are those of that table, but D and trimming were determined from the DNA. This sample is represented by about 37,000 clones; about 89% of them were singletons. Of the sample, 5.5% to 7.5% is held by the ten largest clones.

The cysteine opens and the phenylalanine closes a CDR3 of 18 amino acids. CDR3 DNA is the only sequence kept; it has 54 bases, read in frame from the first base. The V end gives up 4 bases and the J end 4 bases, leaving 11 bases in the junction not matched to a gene. As encoded in the germline V gene, CDR1 is SGHRS while CDR2 is YFSETQ. The collaborating institutions used their own protocols to collect whole blood in K2EDTA tubes. Collaborator samples were shipped for TCRbeta analysis as frozen whole blood, isolated PBMCs, or DNA extracted from either sample type. In regard to this clone: No cognate antigen has been identified for it. Base qualities are missing; no much larger clone stands one base away.

This TCR was sampled from a human donor in a cohort sampled during active COVID-19. What was sequenced was peripheral blood. The rearranged chain carries TRBV5-1 and TRBJ2-3; 14 junctional bases match TRBD2. The CDR3: CASSNPGLAGVKADTQYF. Here is the DNA: TGCGCCAGCAGCAACCCGGGACTAGCGGGAGTCAAGGCAGATACGCAGTATTTT.